This T cell receptor (beta chain) was recorded in a study of shared clonotypes between healthy human individuals. Several immunoSEQ 96-well plates shared each subset's DNA, each plate a replicate. The protocol was immunoSEQ multiplex PCR, while the TCRdb copy is restricted to in-frame clones and leaves out a portion. This table holds about 2.1 million clones, approximately 92% found once. Germline CDR1 is MNHNS and CDR2 is SASEGT. V was clipped by 4 bases and J by 1 base, with 11 bases between them. CDR3 size: 15 residues. Naive CD8 populations comprised CD45RO-negative cells positively selected for CCR7, excluding terminally differentiated effector memory CD45RA+ cells.

The sequenced sample consisted of naive CD8+ T cells from PBMCs. The chain combines TRBV6-1 with TRBJ1-5; D gene unclear. This clonotype was sampled from a man aged 18-30 years in good health. Some clones in this sample may be carry-over from other donors' samples. The DNA for the CDR3 is TGTGCCAGCAGTGGACGGGGTTTGAGCAATCAGCCCCAGCATTTT. This sequence encodes CASSGRGLSNQPQHF.